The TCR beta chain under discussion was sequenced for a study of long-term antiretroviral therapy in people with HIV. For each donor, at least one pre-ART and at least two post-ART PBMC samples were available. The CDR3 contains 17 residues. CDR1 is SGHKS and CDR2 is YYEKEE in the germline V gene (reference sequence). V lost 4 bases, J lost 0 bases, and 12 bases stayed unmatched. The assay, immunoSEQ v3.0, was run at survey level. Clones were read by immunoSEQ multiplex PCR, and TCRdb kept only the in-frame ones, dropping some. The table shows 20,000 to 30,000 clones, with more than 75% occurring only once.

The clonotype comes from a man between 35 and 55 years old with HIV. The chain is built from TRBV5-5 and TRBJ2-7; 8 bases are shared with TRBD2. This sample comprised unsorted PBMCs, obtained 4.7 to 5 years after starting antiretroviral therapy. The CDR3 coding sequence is TGTGCCAGCAGCCGACCCGGGGGGGGCATCAGCTCCTACGAGCAGTACTTC. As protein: CASSRPGGGISSYEQYF.